Listed below are T cell receptor beta chains from one sample, sequenced in a study of regulatory T cells in long-lasting Graves disease. TCRdb reanalysed the multiplex PCR reads using MiXCR and keeps one entry per CDR3 protein. The sample has about 540,000 distinct CDR3 sequences; approximately 15% are singletons. The data were also submitted as part of a second study, on T cells in Graves' hyperthyroidism and ophthalmopathy.

The source was peripheral blood mononuclear cells (PBMCs), collected at new diagnosis, from a patient treated with antithyroid drugs. The receptors originated from a man younger than 45 with Graves disease. The CDR3 runs from the conserved cysteine through the conserved F or W. D genes are given only for firm matches. Clone size is shown for a subset of rows, as once, few, many or a class of expanded clone.

J,D,V,size,DNA,CDR3
TRBJ2-7,TRBD2,TRBV6-1,many,TGTGCCAGCAGTGAAGTTTGGCGGGAGGGCTACGAGCAGTACTTC,CASSEVWREGYEQYF
TRBJ2-2,NA,TRBV7-9,NA,TGTGCCAGCAGCGGGCCTGGGACTCCAGGGGGGGAGCTGTTTTTT,CASSGPGTPGGELFF
TRBJ2-5,TRBD2,TRBV20-1,once,TGCAGGGGCCTAGCGGAACAAGAGACCCAGTACTTC,CRGLAEQETQYF
TRBJ1-3,NA,TRBV5-5,few,TGTGCCAGCAGCTTGGGTGACACCATATATTTT,CASSLGDTIYF
TRBJ2-2,NA,TRBV15,many,TGTGCCACCAGCAGGCAAACAGGGTACGACACCGGGGAGCTGTTTTTT,CATSRQTGYDTGELFF
TRBJ2-7,TRBD2,TRBV12-3/TRBV12-4,many,TGTGCCAGCAGTCCTGAGACTAGCGGGAAGGACGAGCAGTACTTC,CASSPETSGKDEQYF
TRBJ2-7,NA,TRBV27,many,TGTGCCAGCAGTTTAGGGACGGGCTTCTACGAGCAGTACTTC,CASSLGTGFYEQYF
TRBJ1-5,NA,TRBV18,NA,TGTGCCAGCTCACTAACAATGGGCAATCAGCCCCAGCATTTT,CASSLTMGNQPQHF
TRBJ2-1,TRBD1,TRBV18,few,TGTGCCAGCTCACCCCCAACAGGGGGCAACGAGCAGTTCTTC,CASSPPTGGNEQFF
TRBJ1-5,TRBD1,TRBV19,many,TGTGCCAGTAGTGATGGGACAGGGATTTGGCAGCCCCAGCATTTT,CASSDGTGIWQPQHF
TRBJ1-2,NA,TRBV6-1,few,TGTGCCAGCAGGGCGACTCGGAACTATGGCTACACCTTC,CASRATRNYGYTF
TRBJ2-3,TRBD2,TRBV20-1,many,TGCAGTGTTCAGACTAGCGGGAGGGCCACAGATACGCAGTATTTT,CSVQTSGRATDTQYF
TRBJ2-5,NA,TRBV20-1,few,TGCAGTGTTCGCAATCAGGGGGGACGAGAGACCCAGTACTTC,CSVRNQGGRETQYF
TRBJ2-5,NA,TRBV3-1,many,TGTGCCAGCAGCCAAGCGGGGCTAGCTGGCGAGACCCAGTACTTC,CASSQAGLAGETQYF
TRBJ2-7,NA,TRBV6-1,NA,TGTGCCAGCAGGTCGACAACCTACGAGCAGTACTTC,CASRSTTYEQYF
TRBJ2-7,NA,TRBV18,NA,TGTGCCAGCTCACCACCGGGCTTCAGGGACGAGCAGTACTTC,CASSPPGFRDEQYF
TRBJ1-1,NA,TRBV3-1,many,TGTGCCAGCAGCAGAGTTCGAGACACTGAAGCTTTCTTT,CASSRVRDTEAFF
TRBJ1-6,NA,TRBV9,few,TGTGCCAGCGGGAACGGGGAACGCTATAATTCACCCCTCCACTTT,CASGNGERYNSPLHF
TRBJ1-1,NA,TRBV12-3/TRBV12-4,many,TGTGCCAGCAGCTCCTCCAATACGAACACTGAAGCTTTCTTT,CASSSSNTNTEAFF
TRBJ2-1,TRBD2,TRBV20-1,many,TGCAGTGCTAGTTTACTAGCGGGGCCCAATGAGCAGTTCTTC,CSASLLAGPNEQFF
TRBJ2-3,NA,TRBV5-5,many,TGTGCCAGCAGCTTAGGGCATTTCCCCACAGATACGCAGTATTTT,CASSLGHFPTDTQYF
TRBJ2-3,TRBD2,TRBV19,many,TGTGCCAGTAGAGCGGGACCGCAACTGCGCACAGATACGCAGTATTTT,CASRAGPQLRTDTQYF
TRBJ2-3,NA,TRBV11-2,many,TGTGCCAGCAGCGAAGAGGCGGGAGATACGCAGTATTTT,CASSEEAGDTQYF
TRBJ2-3,NA,TRBV24-1,many,TGTGCCACCAGTGATTTGGGGGGTGCCAGCACAGATACGCAGTATTTT,CATSDLGGASTDTQYF
TRBJ2-5,NA,TRBV2,NA,TGTGCCAGCAGTGGTGTGGGGAAGGGAGAGACCCAGTACTTC,CASSGVGKGETQYF
TRBJ2-5,TRBD2,TRBV25-1,NA,TGTGCCAGCACCCCTAGCGGGAGGGAGACCCAGTACTTC,CASTPSGRETQYF